This T cell receptor beta chain appears in the sequencing data of a study of blood T cell repertoires in COVID-19. Overall study: Collection of acute and convalescent COVID-19 samples took place in the United States, Italy and Spain. PBMCs, B-cell-depleted T cells, or T cells were the source of the cDNA or gDNA that made up the material.

The CDR3 covers 14 residues. The ends were cut back, 0 bases at V and 14 bases at J, with 17 bases in the middle. Germline loops: CDR1 LNHNV, CDR2 YYDKDF (reference sequence). As handled by the study authors: Reference gene primer amplification in the assay estimated nucleated cell counts. Profiled with immunoSEQ multiplex PCR; TCRdb holds only in-frame clones, not every one. The DNA gave D and trimming, while V, J and clone size come from that table. The sample has a few hundred thousand clones, about 91% seen once. This clonotype was obtained from a woman between 25 and 40 years old who had recovered from COVID-19. The chain carries TRBV15 and TRBJ2-1, with D unresolved. Sequencing input: peripheral blood. CDR3 DNA: TGTGCCACCAGCAGAGATCCTGTGGCCAACCAAAAGTTCTTC. Translation: CATSRDPVANQKFF.